This T cell receptor (beta chain) was captured in a study of graft-versus-host responses after intestinal transplantation. Study context: For around three years after anti-thymocyte globulin induction, all recipients took tacrolimus and steroids.

Data came from immunoSEQ multiplex PCR; TCRdb stores just in-frame clones and leaves some out. The table includes over 14,000 clones, approximately 96% detected once. Trimming removed 8 bases from V and 2 bases from J, with 13 bases in between. In germline, CDR1 is SNHLY, CDR2 FYNNEI. The length of the CDR3 is 14 residues. Sequenced here: PBMCs, sampled 9 days after transplant. The origin of this receptor is a human patient who received an intestinal transplant, so some T cells may come from the graft donor. The V gene is TRBV2, the J gene TRBJ2-1; D remains ambiguous. The CDR3 loop is CASANRVTYNEQFF. In DNA form, the CDR3 reads TGTGCCAGCGCAAATCGGGTAACCTACAATGAGCAGTTCTTC.